This T cell receptor beta chain was sequenced in a study of blood T cell repertoires in COVID-19. Measured with immunoSEQ multiplex PCR; TCRdb has only the in-frame clones, and not every one. The data hold around 250,000 clones, with almost 85% observed a single time. The origin of this receptor is a woman of 80 years or more with acute or convalescent COVID-19. The sequenced sample consisted of peripheral blood.

CDR3 DNA: TGCGCCAGCAGCTTGGACAGGGCCGACACAGATACGCAGTATTTT. This sequence encodes CASSLDRADTDTQYF. The chain couples TRBV5-1 to TRBJ2-3; D might be TRBD1 (6 bases). The germline CDR1 and CDR2 sequences are SGHRS and YFSETQ. Deletions cut 0 bases from V and 2 bases from J, with 10 bases between. The CDR3 is 15 amino acids.